These 8 T cell receptor beta chains share one sample of origin, sequenced in a study of response to subunit inactivated influenza vaccine. Via MiXCR, TCRdb re-called the RT-PCR reads, giving one row per CDR3 protein. The table records more than 500,000 distinct CDR3 sequences, roughly 12% of them present only once. The sample also formed part of further work on T cells expressing NK-cell markers. In that study: TCR beta cDNA was generated via 5'RACE template switching incorporating UMIs.

The sample in question was PBMCs from blood, obtained on the day of vaccination. The receptor set was obtained from a man aged 50 to 60 who received an inactivated influenza vaccine.

V usage is TRBV12-3 or TRBV12-4 and J usage is TRBJ2-7; D assignment may be TRBD1 or TRBD2 (6 bases each). V dropped 6 bases and J dropped 0 bases, with 15 bases sitting between them. This CDR3 region has 15 residues. CDR3 coding DNA: TGTGCCAGCAGCGAAGGGGGGATGGTCTCCTACGAGCAGTACTTC. It encodes CASSEGGMVSYEQYF.

The chain employs TRBV19 and TRBJ2-1; D call uncertain. Germline lookup yields CDR1 LNHDA and CDR2 SQIVND (reference sequence). V was trimmed by 3 bases and J by 7 bases, leaving 7 bases between them. CDR3 length: 12 amino acids. In nucleotides, the CDR3 is TGTGCCAGTAGTATTGATATGAATGAGCAGTTCTTC. It specifies CASSIDMNEQFF.

This chain links TRBV7-9 with TRBJ2-1; D possibly matches TRBD1 or TRBD2 (5 bases each). V was cut by 5 bases and J by 6 bases, with 11 bases left in between. There are 13 residues in the CDR3. Germline V CDR1 and CDR2: SEHNR, FQNEAQ (reference sequence). CDR3: CASSPPGPNEQFF. The CDR3 bases are TGTGCCAGCAGCCCACCGGGGCCCAATGAGCAGTTCTTC.

This clonotype was counted between two and nine times. The chain recombines TRBV12-3 or TRBV12-4 with TRBJ1-1; D possibly corresponds to TRBD1 (6 bases). Between the trimmed V and J ends, which lost 6 bases and 4 bases, there was a span of 18 bases. The CDR3 is made up of 15 amino acids. CDR3 nucleotide sequence: TGTGCCAGCAGCTATGGGGGCCCGAGGGGCACTGAAGCTTTCTTT. Amino acids: CASSYGGPRGTEAFF.

This clonotype was detected ten times or more. The chain employs TRBV29-1 and TRBJ1-2; 8 bases align to TRBD1. From germline, CDR1 is SQVTM and CDR2 ANQGSEA. The CDR3 length is 12 residues. J gave up 8 bases and V 4 bases, and 6 bases lay outside the gene matches. The DNA of the CDR3 is TGCAGCGTTGCCAGGGGGCTTGAGGGCTACACCTTC. Its translation: CSVARGLEGYTF.

This clonotype came up many times. The chain recombines TRBV5-1 with TRBJ2-7; D is unclear. V was clipped by 0 bases and J by 2 bases, with 6 bases between them. This CDR3 comprises 13 residues. The germline V gene encodes CDR1 SGHRS and CDR2 YFSETQ. CDR3 DNA: TGCGCCAGCAGCTTGGCTGGTCCCTACGAGCAGTACTTC. The encoded protein is CASSLAGPYEQYF.

This clonotype was seen repeatedly, ten times or more. This chain links TRBV29-1 with TRBJ1-1; D is ambiguous. V was cut by 5 bases and J by 1 base, with 8 bases left in between. The V gene's germline CDR1 is SQVTM and CDR2 ANQGSEA. The CDR3 covers 12 residues. The CDR3 coding sequence is TGCAGCGTTATCGCCGAGAACACTGAAGCTTTCTTT. It translates to CSVIAENTEAFF. The full variable domain, with the rest looked up from reference TRBV29-1 and TRBJ1-1, is SAVISQKPSRDICQRGTSLTIQCQVDSQVTMMFWYRQQPGQSLTLIATANQGSEATYESGFVIDKFPISRPNLTFSTLTVSNMSPEDSSIYLCSVIAENTEAFFGQGTRLTVV.

This clonotype was recorded a few times. The V call is TRBV20-1, the J call TRBJ2-7, with a possible D match to TRBD1 (6 bases). From germline, CDR1 is DFQATT and CDR2 SNEGSKA (reference sequence). Deletions cut 3 bases from V and 3 bases from J, with 15 bases between. The CDR3 contains 14 residues. Here the CDR3 reads CSASKTGTGYEQYF. CDR3 bases: TGCAGTGCTAGCAAGACAGGCACCGGCTACGAGCAGTACTTC.